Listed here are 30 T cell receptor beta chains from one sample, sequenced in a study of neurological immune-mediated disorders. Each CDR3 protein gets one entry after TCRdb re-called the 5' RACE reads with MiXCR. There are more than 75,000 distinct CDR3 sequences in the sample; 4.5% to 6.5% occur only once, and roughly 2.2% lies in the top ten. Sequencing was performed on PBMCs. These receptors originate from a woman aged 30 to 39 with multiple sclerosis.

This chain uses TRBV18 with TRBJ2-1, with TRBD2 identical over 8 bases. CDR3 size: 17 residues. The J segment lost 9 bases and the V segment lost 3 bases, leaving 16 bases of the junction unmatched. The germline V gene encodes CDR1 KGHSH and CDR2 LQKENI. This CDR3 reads CASSPTVTREGRGEQFF. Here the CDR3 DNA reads TGTGCCAGCTCACCGACCGTTACTCGGGAGGGCCGGGGTGAGCAGTTCTTC. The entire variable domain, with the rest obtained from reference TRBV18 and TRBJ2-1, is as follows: NAGVMQNPRHLVRRRGQEARLRCSPMKGHSHVYWYRQLPEEGLKFMVYLQKENIIDESGMPKERFSAEFPKEGPSILRIQQVVRGDSAAYFCASSPTVTREGRGEQFFGPGTRLTVL.

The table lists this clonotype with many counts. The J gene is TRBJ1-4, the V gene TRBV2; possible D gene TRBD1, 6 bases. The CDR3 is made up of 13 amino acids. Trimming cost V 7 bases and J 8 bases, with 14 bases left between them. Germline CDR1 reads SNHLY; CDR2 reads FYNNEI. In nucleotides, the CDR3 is TGTGCCAGCAAAGGGTCAGGGGTGGAAAAACTGTTTTTT. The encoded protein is CASKGSGVEKLFF.

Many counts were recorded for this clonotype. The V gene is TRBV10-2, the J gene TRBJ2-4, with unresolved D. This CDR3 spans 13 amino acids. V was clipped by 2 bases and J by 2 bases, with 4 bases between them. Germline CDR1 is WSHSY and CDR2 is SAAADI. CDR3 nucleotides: TGCGCCAGCAGTGAGATTTCCAAAAACATTCAGTACTTC. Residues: CASSEISKNIQYF.

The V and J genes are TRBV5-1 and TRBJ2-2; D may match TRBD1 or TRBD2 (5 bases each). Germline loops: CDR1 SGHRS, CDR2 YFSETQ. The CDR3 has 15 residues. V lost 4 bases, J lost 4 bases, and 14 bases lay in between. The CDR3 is CASSPGRASTGELFF. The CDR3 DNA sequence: TGCGCCAGCAGCCCGGGACGGGCTAGCACCGGGGAGCTGTTTTTT.

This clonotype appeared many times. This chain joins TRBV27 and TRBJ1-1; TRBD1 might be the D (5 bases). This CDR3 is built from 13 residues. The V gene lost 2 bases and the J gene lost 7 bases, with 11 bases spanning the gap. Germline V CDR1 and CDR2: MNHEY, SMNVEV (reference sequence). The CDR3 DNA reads TGTGCCAGCAGTTTAGCAGGACACTATGAAGCTTTCTTT. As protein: CASSLAGHYEAFF.

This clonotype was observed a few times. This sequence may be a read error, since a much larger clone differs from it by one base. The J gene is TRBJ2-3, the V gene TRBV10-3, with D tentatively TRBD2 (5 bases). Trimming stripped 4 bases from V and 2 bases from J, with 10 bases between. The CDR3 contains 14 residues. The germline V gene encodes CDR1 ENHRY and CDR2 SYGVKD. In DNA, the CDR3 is TGTGCCATCAGTGGACTAAAGGACACAGATACGCAGTATTTT. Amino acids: CAISGLKDTDTQYF.

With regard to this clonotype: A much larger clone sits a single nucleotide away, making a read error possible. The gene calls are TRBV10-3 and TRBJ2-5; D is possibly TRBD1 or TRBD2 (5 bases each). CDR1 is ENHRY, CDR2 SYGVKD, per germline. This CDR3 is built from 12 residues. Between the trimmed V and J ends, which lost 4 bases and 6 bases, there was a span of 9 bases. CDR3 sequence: CAISALGQTQYF. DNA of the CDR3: TGTGCCATCAGTGCCCTGGGACAGACCCAGTACTTC.

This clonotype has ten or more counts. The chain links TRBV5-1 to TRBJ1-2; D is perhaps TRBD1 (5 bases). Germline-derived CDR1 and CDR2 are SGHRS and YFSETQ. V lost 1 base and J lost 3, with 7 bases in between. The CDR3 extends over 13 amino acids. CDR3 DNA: TGCGCCAGCAGCTTGTTAGGGGACTATGGCTACACCTTC. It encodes CASSLLGDYGYTF.

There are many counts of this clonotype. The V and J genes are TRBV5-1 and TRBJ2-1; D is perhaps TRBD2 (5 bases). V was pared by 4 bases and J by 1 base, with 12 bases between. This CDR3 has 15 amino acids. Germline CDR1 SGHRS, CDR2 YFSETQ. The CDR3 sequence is CASSVSSGSYNEQFF. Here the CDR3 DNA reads TGCGCCAGCAGCGTATCATCGGGGTCCTACAATGAGCAGTTCTTC. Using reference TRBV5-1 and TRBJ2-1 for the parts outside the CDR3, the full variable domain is KAGVTQTPRYLIKTRGQQVTLSCSPISGHRSVSWYQQTPGQGLQFLFEYFSETQRNKGNFPGRFSGRQFSNSRSEMNVSTLELGDSALYLCASSVSSGSYNEQFFGPGTRLTVL.

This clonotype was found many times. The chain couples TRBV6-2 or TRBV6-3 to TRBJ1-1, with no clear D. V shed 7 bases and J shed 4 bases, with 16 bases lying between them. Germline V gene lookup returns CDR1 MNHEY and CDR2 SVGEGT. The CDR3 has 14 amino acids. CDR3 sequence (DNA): TGTGCCAGCATTACTAGTATCCGGGGCACTGAAGCTTTCTTT. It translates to CASITSIRGTEAFF.

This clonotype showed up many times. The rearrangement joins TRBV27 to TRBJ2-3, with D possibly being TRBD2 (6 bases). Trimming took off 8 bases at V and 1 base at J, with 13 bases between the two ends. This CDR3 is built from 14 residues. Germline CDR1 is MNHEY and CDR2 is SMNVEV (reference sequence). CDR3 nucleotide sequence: TGTGCCAGCTGTAGCGGAACCGGCACAGATACGCAGTATTTT. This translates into CASCSGTGTDTQYF.

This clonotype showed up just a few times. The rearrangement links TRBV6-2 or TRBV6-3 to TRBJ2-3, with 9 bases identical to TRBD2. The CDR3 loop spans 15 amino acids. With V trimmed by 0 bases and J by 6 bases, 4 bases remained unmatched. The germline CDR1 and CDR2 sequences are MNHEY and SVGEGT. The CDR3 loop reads CASSYSGGGADTQYF. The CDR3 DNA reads TGTGCCAGCAGTTACTCGGGCGGGGGGGCGGATACGCAGTATTTT.

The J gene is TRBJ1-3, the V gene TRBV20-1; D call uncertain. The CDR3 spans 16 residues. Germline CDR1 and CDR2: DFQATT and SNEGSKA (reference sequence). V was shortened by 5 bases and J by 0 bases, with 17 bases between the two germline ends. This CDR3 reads CSAYRTKRVSGNTIYF. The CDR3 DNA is TGCAGTGCTTATAGGACGAAGAGGGTCTCTGGAAACACCATATATTTT.

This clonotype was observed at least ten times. The CDR3 is CASSLGVGNIQYF. The CDR3 DNA follows: TGCGCCAGCAGCTTGGGGGTGGGCAACATTCAGTACTTC. The V call is TRBV5-1, the J call TRBJ2-4; D gene uncertain. The CDR3 totals 13 residues. CDR1 is SGHRS and CDR2 is YFSETQ in the germline V gene. V lost 0 bases to trimming and J lost 7 bases, with 8 bases between them.

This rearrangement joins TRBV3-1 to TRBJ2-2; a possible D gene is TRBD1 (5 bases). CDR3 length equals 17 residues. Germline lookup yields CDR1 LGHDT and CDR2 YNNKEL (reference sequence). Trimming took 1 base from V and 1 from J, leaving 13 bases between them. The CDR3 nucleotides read TGTGCCAGCAGCCAAGTGGCAGGGCGACTGAACACCGGGGAGCTGTTTTTT. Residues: CASSQVAGRLNTGELFF.

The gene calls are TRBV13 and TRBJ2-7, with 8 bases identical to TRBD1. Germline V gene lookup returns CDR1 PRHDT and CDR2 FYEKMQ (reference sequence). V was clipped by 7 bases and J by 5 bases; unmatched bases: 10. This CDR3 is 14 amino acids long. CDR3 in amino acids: CASIQGAGANEQYF. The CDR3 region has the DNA TGTGCCAGCATCCAGGGGGCGGGTGCCAACGAGCAGTACTTC. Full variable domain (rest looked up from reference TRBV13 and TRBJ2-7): AAGVIQSPRHLIKEKRETATLKCYPIPRHDTVYWYQQGPGQDPQFLISFYEKMQSDKGSIPDRFSAQQFSDYHSELNMSSLELGDSALYFCASIQGAGANEQYFGPGTRLTVT.

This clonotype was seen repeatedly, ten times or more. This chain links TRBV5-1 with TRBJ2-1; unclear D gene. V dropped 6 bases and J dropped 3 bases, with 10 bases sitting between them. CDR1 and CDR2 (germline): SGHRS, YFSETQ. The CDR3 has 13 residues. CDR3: CASNSEFYNEQFF. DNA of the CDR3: TGCGCCAGCAACAGTGAATTCTACAATGAGCAGTTCTTC.

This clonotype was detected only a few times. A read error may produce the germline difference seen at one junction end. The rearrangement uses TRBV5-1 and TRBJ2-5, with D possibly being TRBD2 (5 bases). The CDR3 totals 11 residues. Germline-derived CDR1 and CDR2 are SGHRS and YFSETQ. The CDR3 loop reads CASSLRENQYF. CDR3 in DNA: TGCGCCAGCAGCTTAAGGGAGAACCAGTACTTC.

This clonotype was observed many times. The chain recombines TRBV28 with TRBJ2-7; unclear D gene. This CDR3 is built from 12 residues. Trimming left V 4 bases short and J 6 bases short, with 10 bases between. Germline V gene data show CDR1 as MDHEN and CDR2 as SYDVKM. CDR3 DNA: TGTGCCAGCAGTTCATCAGGACGCGAGCAGTACTTC. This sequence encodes CASSSSGREQYF.

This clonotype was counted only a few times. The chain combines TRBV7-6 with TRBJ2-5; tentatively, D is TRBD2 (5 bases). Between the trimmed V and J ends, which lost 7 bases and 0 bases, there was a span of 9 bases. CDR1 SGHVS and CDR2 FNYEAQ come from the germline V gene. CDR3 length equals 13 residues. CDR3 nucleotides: TGTGCCAGCAACCCCGGGGACCAAGAGACCCAGTACTTC. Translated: CASNPGDQETQYF. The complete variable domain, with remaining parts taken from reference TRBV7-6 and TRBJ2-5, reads GAGVSQSPRYKVTKRGQDVALRCDPISGHVSLYWYRQALGQGPEFLTYFNYEAQQDKSGLPNDRFSAERPEGSISTLTIQRTEQRDSAMYRCASNPGDQETQYFGPGTRLLVL.

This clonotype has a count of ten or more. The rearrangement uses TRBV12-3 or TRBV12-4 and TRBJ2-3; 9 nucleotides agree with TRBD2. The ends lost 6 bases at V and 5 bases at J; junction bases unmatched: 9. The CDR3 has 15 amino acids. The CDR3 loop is CASRVLAGVRDTQYF. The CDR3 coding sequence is TGTGCCAGCAGAGTTTTAGCGGGAGTAAGAGATACGCAGTATTTT.

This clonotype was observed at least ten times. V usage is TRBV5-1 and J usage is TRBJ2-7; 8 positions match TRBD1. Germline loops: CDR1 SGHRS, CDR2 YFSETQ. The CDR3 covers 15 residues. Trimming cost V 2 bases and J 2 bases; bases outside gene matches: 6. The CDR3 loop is CASSLESTGAYEQYF. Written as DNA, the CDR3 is TGCGCCAGCAGCTTAGAATCGACAGGGGCCTACGAGCAGTACTTC. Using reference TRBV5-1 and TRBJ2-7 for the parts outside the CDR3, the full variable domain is KAGVTQTPRYLIKTRGQQVTLSCSPISGHRSVSWYQQTPGQGLQFLFEYFSETQRNKGNFPGRFSGRQFSNSRSEMNVSTLELGDSALYLCASSLESTGAYEQYFGPGTRLTVT.

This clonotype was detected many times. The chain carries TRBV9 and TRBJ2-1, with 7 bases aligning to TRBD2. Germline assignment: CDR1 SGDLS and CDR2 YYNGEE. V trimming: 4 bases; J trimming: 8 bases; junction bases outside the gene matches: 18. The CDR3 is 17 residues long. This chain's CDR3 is CASSSPLGTNPHDEQFF. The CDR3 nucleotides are TGTGCCAGCAGCTCCCCATTGGGGACTAACCCCCACGATGAGCAGTTCTTC.

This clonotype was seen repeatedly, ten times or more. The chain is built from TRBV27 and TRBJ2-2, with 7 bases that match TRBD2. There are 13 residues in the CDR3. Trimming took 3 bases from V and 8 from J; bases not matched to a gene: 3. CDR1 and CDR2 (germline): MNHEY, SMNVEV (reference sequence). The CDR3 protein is CASSFQGGGELFF. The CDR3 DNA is TGTGCCAGCAGTTTTCAGGGAGGGGGGGAGCTGTTTTTT.

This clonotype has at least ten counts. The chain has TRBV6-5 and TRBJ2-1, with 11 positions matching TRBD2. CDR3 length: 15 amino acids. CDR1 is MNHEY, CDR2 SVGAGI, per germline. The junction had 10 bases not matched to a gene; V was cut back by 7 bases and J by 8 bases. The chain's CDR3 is CASTKLAGAGHEQFF. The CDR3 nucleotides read TGTGCCAGCACCAAACTAGCGGGAGCGGGGCATGAGCAGTTCTTC.

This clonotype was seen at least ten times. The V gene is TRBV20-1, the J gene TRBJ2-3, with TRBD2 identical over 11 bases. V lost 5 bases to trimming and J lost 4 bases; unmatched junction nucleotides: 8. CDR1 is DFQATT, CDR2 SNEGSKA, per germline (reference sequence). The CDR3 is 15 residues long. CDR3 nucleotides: TGCAGTGCTCAAATAGCGGGGGGGCCCCCAGATACGCAGTATTTT. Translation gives CSAQIAGGPPDTQYF.

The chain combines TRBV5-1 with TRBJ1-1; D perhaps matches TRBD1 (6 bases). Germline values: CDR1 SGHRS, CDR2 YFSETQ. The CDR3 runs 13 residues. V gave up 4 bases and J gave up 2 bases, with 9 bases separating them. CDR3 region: CASSAGTNTEAFF. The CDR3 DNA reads TGCGCCAGCAGCGCTGGGACAAACACTGAAGCTTTCTTT.

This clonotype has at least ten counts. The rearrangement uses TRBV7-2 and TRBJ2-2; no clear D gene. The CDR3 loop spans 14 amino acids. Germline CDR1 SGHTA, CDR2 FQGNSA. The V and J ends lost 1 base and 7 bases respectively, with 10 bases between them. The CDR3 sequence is CASSLVESFGELFF. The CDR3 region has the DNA TGTGCCAGCAGCTTAGTCGAGAGTTTCGGGGAGCTGTTTTTT.

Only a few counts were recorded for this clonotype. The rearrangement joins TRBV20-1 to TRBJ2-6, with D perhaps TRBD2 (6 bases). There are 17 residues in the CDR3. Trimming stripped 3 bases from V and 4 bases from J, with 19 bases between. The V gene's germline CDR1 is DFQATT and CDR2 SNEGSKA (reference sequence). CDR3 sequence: CSARAEGLVTGANVLTF. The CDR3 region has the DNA TGCAGTGCTAGGGCGGAGGGGCTGGTGACCGGGGCCAACGTCCTGACTTTC.

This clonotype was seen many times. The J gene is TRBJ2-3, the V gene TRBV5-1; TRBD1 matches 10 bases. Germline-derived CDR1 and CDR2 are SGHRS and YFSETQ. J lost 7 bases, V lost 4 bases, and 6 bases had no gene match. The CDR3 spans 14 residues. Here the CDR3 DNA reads TGCGCCAGCAGCGGGGACAGGGGAGGGAATACGCAGTATTTT. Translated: CASSGDRGGNTQYF.